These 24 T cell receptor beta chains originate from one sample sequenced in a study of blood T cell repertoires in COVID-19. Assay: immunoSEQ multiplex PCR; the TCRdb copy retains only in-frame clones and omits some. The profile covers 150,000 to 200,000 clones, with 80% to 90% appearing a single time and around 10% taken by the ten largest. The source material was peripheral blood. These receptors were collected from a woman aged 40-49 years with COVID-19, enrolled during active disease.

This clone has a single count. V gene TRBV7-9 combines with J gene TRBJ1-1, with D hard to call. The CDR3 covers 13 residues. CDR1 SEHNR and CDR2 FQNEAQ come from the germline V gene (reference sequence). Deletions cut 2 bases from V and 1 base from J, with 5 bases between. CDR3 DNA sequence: TGTGCCAGCAGCTTACACGGGAACACTGAAGCTTTCTTT. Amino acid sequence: CASSLHGNTEAFF.

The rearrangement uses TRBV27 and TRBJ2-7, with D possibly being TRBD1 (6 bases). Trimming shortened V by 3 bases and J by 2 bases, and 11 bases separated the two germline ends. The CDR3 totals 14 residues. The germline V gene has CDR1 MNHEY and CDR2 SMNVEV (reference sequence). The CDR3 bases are TGTGCCAGCAGTTTGAGGACAGAAACCTACGAGCAGTACTTC. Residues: CASSLRTETYEQYF.

CDR3 sequence reads: CASSEAIRGNTIYF. CDR3 DNA: TGTGCCAGCAGTGAAGCAATCAGGGGAAACACCATATATTTT. J is TRBJ1-3 and V is TRBV6-1; D not certain. V shed 0 bases and J shed 4 bases, with 7 bases lying between them. The CDR3 contains 14 residues. Germline V lookup: CDR1 MNHNS, CDR2 SASEGT.

DNA for the CDR3: TGTGCCAGTAGTATGAGTCTAGCGGGATACTTAGATACGCAGTATTTT. This sequence encodes CASSMSLAGYLDTQYF. The chain joins TRBV19 to TRBJ2-3; 9 bases fit TRBD2. This CDR3 has 16 residues. The V and J ends lost 3 bases and 5 bases, in that order; junction bases with no gene match: 9. Per germline, CDR1 LNHDA and CDR2 SQIVND (reference sequence).

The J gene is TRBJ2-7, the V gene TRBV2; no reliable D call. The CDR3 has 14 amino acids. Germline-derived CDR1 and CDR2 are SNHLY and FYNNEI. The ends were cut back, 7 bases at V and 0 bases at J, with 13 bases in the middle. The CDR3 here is CASMRTESSYEQYF. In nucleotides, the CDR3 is TGTGCCAGCATGCGAACCGAGAGCTCCTACGAGCAGTACTTC.

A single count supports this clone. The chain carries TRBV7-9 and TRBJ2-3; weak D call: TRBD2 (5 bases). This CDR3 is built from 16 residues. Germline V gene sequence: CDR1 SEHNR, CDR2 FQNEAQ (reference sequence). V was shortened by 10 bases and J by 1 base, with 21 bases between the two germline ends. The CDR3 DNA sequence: TGTGCCACGGGATCCTCGCTGGGCGGACGCACAGATACGCAGTATTTT. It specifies CATGSSLGGRTDTQYF.

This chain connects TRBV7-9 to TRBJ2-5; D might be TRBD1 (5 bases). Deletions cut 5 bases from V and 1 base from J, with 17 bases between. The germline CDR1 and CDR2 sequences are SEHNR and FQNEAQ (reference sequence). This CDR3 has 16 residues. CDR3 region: CASSAQGSTPQETQYF. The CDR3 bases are TGTGCCAGCAGCGCCCAGGGCAGTACCCCCCAAGAGACCCAGTACTTC. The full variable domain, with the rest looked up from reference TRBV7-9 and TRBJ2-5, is DTGVSQNPRHKITKRGQNVTFRCDPISEHNRLYWYRQTLGQGPEFLTYFQNEAQLEKSRLLSDRFSAERPKGSFSTLEIQRTEQGDSAMYLCASSAQGSTPQETQYFGPGTRLLVL.

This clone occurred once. This CDR3 is CASSLGLRSYNEQFF. In DNA form, the CDR3 reads TGTGCCAGCAGCCTTGGACTAAGGTCCTACAATGAGCAGTTCTTC. The chain carries TRBV5-4 and TRBJ2-1, with D maybe TRBD2 (6 bases). Germline CDR1 is SGHNT and CDR2 is YYREEE (reference sequence). The V and J ends lost 4 bases and 1 base respectively, with 12 bases between them. This CDR3 is 15 amino acids long.

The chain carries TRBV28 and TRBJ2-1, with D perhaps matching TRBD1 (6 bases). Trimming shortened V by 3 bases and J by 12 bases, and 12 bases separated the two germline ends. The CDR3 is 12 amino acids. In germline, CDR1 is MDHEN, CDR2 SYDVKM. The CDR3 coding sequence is TGTGCCAGCAGTTTTTTCGTAGGGGGGCAGTTCTTC. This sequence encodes CASSFFVGGQFF.

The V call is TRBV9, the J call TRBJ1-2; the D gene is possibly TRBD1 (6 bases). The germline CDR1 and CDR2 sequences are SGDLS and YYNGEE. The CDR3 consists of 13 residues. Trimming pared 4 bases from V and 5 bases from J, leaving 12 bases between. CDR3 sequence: CASSSEQGYGYTF. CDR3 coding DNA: TGTGCCAGCAGCTCTGAACAGGGTTATGGCTACACCTTC.

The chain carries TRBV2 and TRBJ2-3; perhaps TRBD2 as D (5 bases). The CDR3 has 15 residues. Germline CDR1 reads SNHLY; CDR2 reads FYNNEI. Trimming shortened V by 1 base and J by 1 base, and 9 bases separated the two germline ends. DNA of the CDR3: TGTGCCAGCAGTGAAGAGGGAGCGGGCACAGATACGCAGTATTTT. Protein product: CASSEEGAGTDTQYF.

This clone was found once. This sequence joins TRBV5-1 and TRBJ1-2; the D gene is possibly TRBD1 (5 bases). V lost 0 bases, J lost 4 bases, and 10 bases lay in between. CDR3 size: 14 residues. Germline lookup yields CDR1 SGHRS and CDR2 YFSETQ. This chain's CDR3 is CASSLDGQGYGYTF. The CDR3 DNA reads TGCGCCAGCAGCTTGGACGGGCAGGGCTATGGCTACACCTTC.

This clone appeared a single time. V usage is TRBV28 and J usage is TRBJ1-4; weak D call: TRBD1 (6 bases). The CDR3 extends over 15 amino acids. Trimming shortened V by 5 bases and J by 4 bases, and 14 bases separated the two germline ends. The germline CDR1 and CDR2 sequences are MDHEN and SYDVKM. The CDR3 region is CASSPWTVVNEKLFF. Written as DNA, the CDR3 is TGTGCCAGCAGTCCCTGGACAGTCGTTAATGAAAAACTGTTTTTT.

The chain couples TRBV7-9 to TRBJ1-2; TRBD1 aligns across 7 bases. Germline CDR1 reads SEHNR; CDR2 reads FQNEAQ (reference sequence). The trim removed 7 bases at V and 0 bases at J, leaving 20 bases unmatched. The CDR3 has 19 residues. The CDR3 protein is CASNQTPGQSQDTNYGYTF. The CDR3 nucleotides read TGTGCCAGCAACCAAACACCGGGACAGTCTCAAGATACTAACTATGGCTACACCTTC.

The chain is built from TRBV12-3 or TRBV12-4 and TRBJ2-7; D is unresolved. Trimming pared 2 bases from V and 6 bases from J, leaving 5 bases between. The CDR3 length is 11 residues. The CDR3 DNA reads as TGTGCCAGCAGTTTAATGGCCGAGCAGTACTTC. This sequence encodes CASSLMAEQYF.

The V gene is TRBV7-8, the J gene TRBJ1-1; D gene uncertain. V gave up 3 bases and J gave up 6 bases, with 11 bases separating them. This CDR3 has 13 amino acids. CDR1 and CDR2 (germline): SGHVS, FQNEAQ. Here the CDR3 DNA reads TGTGCCAGCAGCTTGTCAGGAACCTCTGAAGCTTTCTTT. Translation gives CASSLSGTSEAFF.

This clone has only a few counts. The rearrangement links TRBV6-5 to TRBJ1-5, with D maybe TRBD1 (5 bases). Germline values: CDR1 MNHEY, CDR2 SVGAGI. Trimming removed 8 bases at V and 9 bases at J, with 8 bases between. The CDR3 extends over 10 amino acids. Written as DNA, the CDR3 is TGTGCCAGCGGGAGGGGGCCCCAGCATTTT. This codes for CASGRGPQHF.

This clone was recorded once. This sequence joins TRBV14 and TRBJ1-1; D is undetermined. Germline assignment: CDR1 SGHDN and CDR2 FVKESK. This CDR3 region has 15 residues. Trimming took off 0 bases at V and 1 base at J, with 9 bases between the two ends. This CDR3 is CASSQDFGENTEAFF. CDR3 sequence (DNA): TGTGCCAGCAGCCAAGATTTCGGAGAGAACACTGAAGCTTTCTTT.

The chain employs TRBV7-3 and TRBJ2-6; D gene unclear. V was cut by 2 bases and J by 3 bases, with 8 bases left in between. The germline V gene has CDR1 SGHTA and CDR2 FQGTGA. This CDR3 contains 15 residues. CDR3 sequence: CASSLAQVGANVLTF. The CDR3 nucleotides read TGTGCCAGCAGCTTAGCGCAGGTTGGGGCCAACGTCCTGACTTTC.

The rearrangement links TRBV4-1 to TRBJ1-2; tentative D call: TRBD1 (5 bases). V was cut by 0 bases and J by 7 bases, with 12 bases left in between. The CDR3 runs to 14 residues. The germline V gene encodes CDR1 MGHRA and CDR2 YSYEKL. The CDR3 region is CASSQDRGLGGYTF. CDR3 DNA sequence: TGCGCCAGCAGCCAAGATCGGGGGTTGGGTGGCTACACCTTC.

CDR3 protein: CASSLNSQNTEAFF. The DNA for the CDR3 is TGTGCCAGCAGCTTAAACAGCCAGAACACTGAAGCTTTCTTT. V and J are TRBV7-3 and TRBJ1-1; D unclear. This CDR3 comprises 14 residues. The germline CDR1 and CDR2 sequences are SGHTA and FQGTGA. The germline V and J ends were trimmed by 1 base and 1 base, with 7 bases remaining between them.

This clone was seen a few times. DNA of the CDR3: TGTGCCTCCGGGACTCCATCATATGGCTACACCTTC. It is translated as CASGTPSYGYTF. The gene calls are TRBV6-5 and TRBJ1-2; D might be TRBD1 (5 bases). The V and J ends lost 11 bases and 5 bases respectively, with 15 bases between them. CDR3 length: 12 amino acids. Germline V gene data show CDR1 as MNHEY and CDR2 as SVGAGI.

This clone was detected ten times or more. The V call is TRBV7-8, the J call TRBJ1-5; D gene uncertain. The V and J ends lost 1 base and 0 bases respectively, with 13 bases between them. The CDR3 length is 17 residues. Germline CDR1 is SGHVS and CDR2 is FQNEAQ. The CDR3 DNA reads TGTGCCAGCAGCTTAGGATCATTAGCTTATAGCAATCAGCCCCAGCATTTT. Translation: CASSLGSLAYSNQPQHF. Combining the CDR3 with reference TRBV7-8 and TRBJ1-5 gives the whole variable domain GAGVSQSPRYKVAKRGQDVALRCDPISGHVSLFWYQQALGQGPEFLTYFQNEAQLDKSGLPSDRFFAERPEGSVSTLKIQRTQQEDSAVYLCASSLGSLAYSNQPQHFGDGTRLSIL.

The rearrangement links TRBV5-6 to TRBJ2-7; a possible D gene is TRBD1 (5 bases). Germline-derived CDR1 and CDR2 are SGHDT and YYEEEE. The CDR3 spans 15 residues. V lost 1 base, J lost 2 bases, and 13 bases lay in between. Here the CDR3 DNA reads TGTGCCAGCAGCTTGTGGGGCAGAGATGCCTACGAGCAGTACGTC. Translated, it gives CASSLWGRDAYEQYV.